This T cell receptor beta chain was captured by sequencing in a study of CD8 T cells in ankylosing spondylitis. Findings of the study overall: Certain motif variants had earlier been reported in reactive arthritis synovial fluid and blood.

TCRdb re-analysed the 5' RACE reads in MiXCR, keeping a single row per CDR3 protein. This sample yields around 120,000 distinct CDR3 sequences, of which roughly a tenth are seen a single time; 2.5% to 4% belongs to the top ten. This clonotype was found many times. What it binds is not known. The length of the CDR3 is 19 residues. Trimming cost V 0 bases and J 5 bases; bases outside gene matches: 16. Germline V gene lookup returns CDR1 DFQATT and CDR2 SNEGSKA (reference sequence). This TCR derives from a male donor with ankylosing spondylitis or in good health (not recorded which). This chain joins TRBV20-1 and TRBJ2-5; TRBD2 aligns across 12 bases. Sequencing was performed on blood, either unsorted or a sorted T cell fraction (not recorded which). The CDR3 region has the DNA TGCAGTGCTAGAGAAGCTGATGCTAGCGGGAGGGGATTGAGTGAGACCCAGTACTTC. Amino acid sequence: CSAREADASGRGLSETQYF.